A selection of T cell receptor beta chains follows, all from one sample in a study of T cell responses to AZD1222 COVID-19 vaccine. The data were produced by immunoSEQ multiplex PCR, yet TCRdb's version contains in-frame clones alone and is incomplete. Among about 150,000 clones listed, more than 85% were seen once. This specimen was peripheral blood, taken 28 days after the second AZD1222 dose. The receptors shown here come from an adult who received the AZD1222 COVID-19 vaccine. The CDR3 runs from the conserved cysteine through the conserved F or W. A D gene is named only where the DNA matches it firmly. Size is omitted from some rows. Given values are once, few, many or a class for expanded clones.

TRBV30	TRBD2	TRBJ2-7	NA	CAWSAGTSYEQYF	TGTGCCTGGAGTGCCGGGACTAGCTACGAGCAGTACTTC
TRBV11-3	TRBD2	TRBJ2-1	NA	CANSPSGSSYNEQFF	TGTGCCAACTCTCCTAGCGGGAGCTCCTACAATGAGCAGTTCTTC
TRBV2	NA	TRBJ1-1	NA	CASSEEGNTEAFF	TGTGCCAGCAGTGAAGAAGGGAATACTGAAGCTTTCTTT
TRBV4-3	TRBD1	TRBJ1-2	NA	CASSQITGTGSYGYTF	TGCGCCAGCAGCCAAATCACCGGGACAGGCTCGTATGGCTACACCTTC
TRBV7-9	NA	TRBJ1-1	NA	CASSSPWGLNTEAFF	TGTGCCAGCAGCTCCCCTTGGGGTTTAAACACTGAAGCTTTCTTT
TRBV27	NA	TRBJ2-1	NA	CASSSDPAKQFF	TGTGCCAGCAGTTCGGACCCCGCGAAGCAGTTCTTC
TRBV18	TRBD1	TRBJ2-7	NA	CASSPAGQGTYEQYF	TGTGCCAGCTCACCAGCCGGACAGGGAACCTACGAGCAGTACTTC
TRBV27	NA	TRBJ1-2	few	CASSFRQRAYGYTF	TGTGCCAGCAGTTTCAGACAGCGAGCCTATGGCTACACCTTC
TRBV12-3/TRBV12-4	NA	TRBJ2-1	once	CASSLVKNEQFF	TGTGCCAGCAGTTTAGTGAAGAATGAGCAGTTCTTC
TRBV28	TRBD1	TRBJ1-2	once	CASSSGQGGLGYTF	TGTGCCAGCAGTTCCGGACAGGGGGGCTTGGGCTACACCTTC